This T cell receptor (beta chain) was documented in a study of shared clonotypes between healthy human individuals. The investigators split CD4+ cells into a CD45RA+ naive subset and a CD45RA-negative memory subset. V lost 4 bases, J lost 3 bases, and 11 bases lay in between. CDR1 and CDR2 from the germline V gene are MNHEY and SMNVEV (reference sequence). The CDR3 is 14 amino acids. The authors loaded about 200 ng DNA, roughly 33,000 T cell genomes, into sorted-subset replicate PCRs. Sequencing was performed with immunoSEQ multiplex PCR; in TCRdb, only in-frame clones are kept and a portion is missing. Among about 2.4 million clones listed, under 95% were seen once.

Sample: naive CD4+ T cells from PBMCs. Subset described: CD45RA+ positively selected. The receptor was derived from a man between 18 and 35 years old in good health. Some clones in this sample may be carry-over from other donors' samples. The chain uses TRBV27 and TRBJ2-3; D gene unclear. The CDR3 DNA is TGTGCCAGCAGTTCCCCCCGGCGGACAGATACGCAGTATTTT. This encodes CASSSPRRTDTQYF.